A few counts support the clone carrying this T cell receptor beta chain. Its antigen is unidentified. V lost 7 bases, J lost 2 bases, and 2 bases stayed unmatched. The CDR3 totals 13 residues. Germline V gene lookup returns CDR1 SGHRS and CDR2 YFSETQ. Measured with immunoSEQ multiplex PCR; TCRdb has only the in-frame clones, and not every one. The data show some 11,000 clones, about 2% seen once. These data belong to a study of T cells after posttransplantation cyclophosphamide. General study results and limits: Donor-recipient repertoire similarity was low at 1-2 months, rising over year one. After PTCy, TRB diversity resembled that of CNI/methotrexate controls. Blood and skin or GI T cell repertoires showed limited TRB overlap.

Busulfan-fludarabine conditioning, marrow transplant, and cyclophosphamide on days +3 and +4 were administered. The sample was PBMCs, taken after allogeneic stem cell transplant with posttransplant cyclophosphamide. This receptor was taken from a male patient aged 25-45 years who received an allogeneic stem cell transplant from a related donor, was CMV-positive, and had no GVHD. T cells may partly derive from the graft donor. V usage is TRBV5-1 and J usage is TRBJ2-7; TRBD1 matches at 11 bases. CDR3 protein: CASGTGGAYEQYF. The CDR3 bases are TGCGCCAGCGGGACAGGGGGAGCCTACGAGCAGTACTTC.